These 25 T cell receptor beta chains were all obtained from the same sample, sequenced in a study of siplizumab effects on memory and regulatory T cells. Clones were read by immunoSEQ multiplex PCR, and TCRdb kept only the in-frame ones, dropping some. The sample consists of about 100,000 clones, about 91% of them appearing once. The sequenced sample consisted of CD4+ T cells sorted from blood. These receptors originate from a human donor in good health.

This chain connects TRBV2 to TRBJ2-5, with D perhaps given as TRBD1 or TRBD2 (7 bases each). Trimming took off 0 bases at V and 5 bases at J, with 16 bases between the two ends. CDR1 SNHLY and CDR2 FYNNEI come from the germline V gene. There are 16 residues in the CDR3. The CDR3 protein is CASSEARGTVQETQYF. Here the CDR3 DNA reads TGTGCCAGCAGTGAAGCGCGGGGGACAGTCCAGGAGACCCAGTACTTC. Based on the CDR3 plus reference TRBV2 and TRBJ2-5, the full variable domain is EPEVTQTPSHQVTQMGQEVILRCVPISNHLYFYWYRQILGQKVEFLVSFYNNEISEKSEIFDDQFSVERPDGSNFTLKIRSTKLEDSAMYFCASSEARGTVQETQYFGPGTRLLVL.

The chain uses TRBV21-1 and TRBJ2-7; TRBD1, as called in the table, went unchecked against the DNA. TRBV21-1 is a listed pseudogene. The CDR3 spans 14 residues. This CDR3 is CASSKRKSGVEQYF. The CDR3 DNA sequence: TGTGCCAGCAGCAAACGGAAGTCAGGGGTCGAGCAGTACTTC.

The chain has TRBV18 and TRBJ2-7; D gene unclear. CDR1 and CDR2 (germline): KGHSH, LQKENI. V gave up 5 bases and J gave up 0 bases, with 8 bases separating them. This CDR3 has 13 amino acids. CDR3 region: CASSKQSSYEQYF. The CDR3 DNA is TGTGCCAGCTCAAAGCAGAGCTCCTACGAGCAGTACTTC.

The chain recombines TRBV18 with TRBJ2-5, with 8 bases matching TRBD1. After removal of 2 bases from V and 2 bases from J, the junction contained 1 base not matched to a gene. There are 14 residues in the CDR3. CDR1 and CDR2 (germline): KGHSH, LQKENI. The CDR3: CASSPGTGQETQYF. In nucleotides, the CDR3 is TGTGCCAGCTCACCAGGGACAGGTCAAGAGACCCAGTACTTC.

CDR3 bases: TGTGCCAGCTCCCCGAGTGGGGCGGATTATAGCAATCAGCCCCAGCATTTT. This translates into CASSPSGADYSNQPQHF. The V and J genes are TRBV18 and TRBJ1-5; possible D gene TRBD1, 5 bases. The CDR3 runs to 17 residues. Germline V lookup: CDR1 KGHSH, CDR2 LQKENI. Trimming took 6 bases from V and 0 from J, leaving 18 bases between them.

This clone was seen just once. The rearrangement joins TRBV11-3 to TRBJ2-7, with 7 bases lining up with TRBD1. Germline V gene sequence: CDR1 SGHNT, CDR2 YENEEA. With 5 bases clipped from V and 2 bases from J, the junction kept 6 bases outside the gene matches. The CDR3 consists of 14 residues. The CDR3 DNA reads as TGTGCCAGCAGCCCCGAAACAGGGGCCTACGAGCAGTACTTC. It specifies CASSPETGAYEQYF.

This sequence joins TRBV2 and TRBJ2-3; D remains ambiguous. The CDR3 has 14 residues. The V and J ends lost 1 base and 3 bases respectively, with 8 bases between them. The germline CDR1 and CDR2 sequences are SNHLY and FYNNEI. CDR3 DNA: TGTGCCAGCAGTGAAGAGGTGGTGACAGATACGCAGTATTTT. Translating gives CASSEEVVTDTQYF.

The chain recombines TRBV4-1 with TRBJ1-2; a possible D gene is TRBD1 (5 bases). CDR1 and CDR2 (germline): MGHRA, YSYEKL. This CDR3 contains 16 residues. Trimming took 0 bases from V and 3 from J, leaving 14 bases between them. The CDR3 spells CASSQDPSGYYYGYTF. CDR3 bases: TGCGCCAGCAGCCAAGATCCTTCAGGGTACTACTATGGCTACACCTTC.

The chain joins TRBV18 to TRBJ2-5, with D possibly TRBD1 on 6 matching bases. In germline, CDR1 is KGHSH, CDR2 LQKENI. The CDR3 sequence is 14 residues long. V dropped 5 bases and J dropped 1 base, with 11 bases sitting between them. The CDR3 region is CASSGQGGQETQYF. In DNA form, the CDR3 reads TGTGCCAGCTCAGGGCAAGGGGGCCAAGAGACCCAGTACTTC.

The chain joins TRBV7-7 to TRBJ2-5, with D uncertain. The CDR3 is 13 amino acids. Trimming removed 1 base from V and 5 bases from J, with 8 bases in between. Germline V CDR1 and CDR2: SSHAT, FNYEAQ (reference sequence). The CDR3 DNA sequence: TGTGCCAGCAGCTTAGGAAGTATCGAGACCCAGTACTTC. Its protein is CASSLGSIETQYF.

This clone was observed a single time. The rearrangement links TRBV4-2 to TRBJ2-4, with D perhaps matching TRBD1 (5 bases). Germline-derived CDR1 and CDR2 are LGHNA and YNFKEQ. Trimming stripped 1 base from V and 6 bases from J, with 16 bases between. The CDR3 has 16 amino acids. The chain's CDR3 is CASSQAYTGSGNIQYF. As DNA, the CDR3 is TGTGCCAGCAGCCAAGCGTACACAGGTTCTGGAAACATTCAGTACTTC.

The chain couples TRBV5-4 to TRBJ1-4; D ambiguous. The CDR3 has 16 residues. Germline CDR1 and CDR2: SGHNT and YYREEE (reference sequence). Trimming left V 4 bases short and J 6 bases short, with 19 bases between. This CDR3 is CASSPALGAAHEKLFF. The DNA for the CDR3 is TGTGCCAGCAGCCCGGCCTTGGGAGCGGCCCATGAAAAACTGTTTTTT. The variable domain in full, completed from reference TRBV5-4 and TRBJ1-4, reads ETGVTQSPTHLIKTRGQQVTLRCSSQSGHNTVSWYQQALGQGPQFIFQYYREEENGRGNFPPRFSGLQFPNYSSELNVNALELDDSALYLCASSPALGAAHEKLFFGSGTQLSVL.

The rearrangement links TRBV7-3 to TRBJ2-5; TRBD1 matches 9 bases. V was clipped by 2 bases and J by 5 bases; unmatched bases: 3. The germline V gene encodes CDR1 SGHTA and CDR2 FQGTGA. This CDR3 is 14 amino acids long. CDR3 DNA sequence: TGTGCCAGCAGCTTAGGGACAGGGAAGGAGACCCAGTACTTC. This sequence encodes CASSLGTGKETQYF. Using reference TRBV7-3 and TRBJ2-5 for the parts outside the CDR3, the full variable domain is GAGVSQTPSNKVTEKGKYVELRCDPISGHTALYWYRQSLGQGPEFLIYFQGTGAADDSGLPNDRFFAVRPEGSVSTLKIQRTERGDSAVYLCASSLGTGKETQYFGPGTRLLVL.

The chain is built from TRBV6-1 and TRBJ2-7, with 8 bases fitting TRBD1. Germline loops: CDR1 MNHNS, CDR2 SASEGT. There are 14 residues in the CDR3. J gave up 4 bases and V 5 bases, and 7 bases lay outside the gene matches. In DNA form, the CDR3 reads TGTGCCAGCAGTCCCCAACAGGGGGTGTACGAGCAGTACTTC. Protein: CASSPQQGVYEQYF.

The chain links TRBV29-1 to TRBJ1-2; 8 bases are shared with TRBD1. Germline V gives CDR1 SQVTM, CDR2 ANQGSEA. The CDR3 spans 12 residues. V was pared by 8 bases and J by 8 bases, with 10 bases of the junction left unmatched. The CDR3 sequence: CSPGQGLVGYTF. The CDR3 DNA sequence: TGCAGCCCCGGACAGGGCCTCGTGGGCTACACCTTC.

The rearrangement joins TRBV15 to TRBJ2-2; D tentatively reads TRBD1 or TRBD2 (5 bases each). Deletions cut 1 base from V and 4 bases from J, with 19 bases between. The CDR3 is 18 amino acids. Per germline, CDR1 LNHNV and CDR2 YYDKDF (reference sequence). The CDR3 loop reads CATSRAPPGLGGTGELFF. As DNA, the CDR3 is TGTGCCACCAGCAGAGCACCCCCGGGGCTTGGGGGCACCGGGGAGCTGTTTTTT.

The chain has TRBV5-6 and TRBJ1-3; tentative D call: TRBD1 (5 bases). This CDR3 has 15 amino acids. In germline, CDR1 is SGHDT, CDR2 YYEEEE. Trimming shortened V by 0 bases and J by 8 bases, and 15 bases separated the two germline ends. The CDR3 protein is CASSLAGDRVDTIYF. Here the CDR3 DNA reads TGTGCCAGCAGCTTGGCGGGGGACCGGGTTGACACCATATATTTT.

The chain has TRBV2 and TRBJ2-3, with 9 bases aligning to TRBD2. The CDR3 is made up of 14 amino acids. Germline loops: CDR1 SNHLY, CDR2 FYNNEI. The V segment lost 10 bases and the J segment 4 bases; nucleotides outside the gene matches: 9. The CDR3 sequence is CATTAGGIADTQYF. CDR3 nucleotide sequence: TGTGCCACTACCGCGGGGGGGATTGCAGATACGCAGTATTTT. The variable domain in full, completed from reference TRBV2 and TRBJ2-3, reads EPEVTQTPSHQVTQMGQEVILRCVPISNHLYFYWYRQILGQKVEFLVSFYNNEISEKSEIFDDQFSVERPDGSNFTLKIRSTKLEDSAMYFCATTAGGIADTQYFGPGTRLTVL.

Note on this clone: The same CDR3 can be traced to other DNA sequences in this sample. This rearrangement joins TRBV9 to TRBJ1-4; D gene unclear. V lost 0 bases and J lost 7, with 7 bases in between. The CDR3 consists of 13 residues. Germline CDR1 is SGDLS and CDR2 is YYNGEE. CDR3 in DNA: TGTGCCAGCAGCGTAGGGGTGGGTGAAAAACTGTTTTTT. It codes for CASSVGVGEKLFF.

The chain has TRBV2 and TRBJ2-5, with D tentatively TRBD2 (6 bases). The CDR3 is 13 amino acids. Germline V gene data show CDR1 as SNHLY and CDR2 as FYNNEI. The V end was cut by 3 bases, the J end by 5 bases, with 10 bases between. CDR3 DNA: TGTGCCAGCAGTGATGGGGGGAAGGAGACCCAGTACTTC. Residues: CASSDGGKETQYF.

The chain is built from TRBV11-2 and TRBJ2-7, with D possibly being TRBD2 (7 bases). CDR1 and CDR2 (germline): SGHAT, FQNNGV. The CDR3 consists of 15 residues. V shed 1 base and J shed 5 bases, with 15 bases lying between them. The CDR3 DNA reads TGTGCCAGCAGCTTAGGCGGGGGCTTATGGAACGAGCAGTACTTC. This encodes CASSLGGGLWNEQYF.

The genes are TRBV7-2 and TRBJ2-7, with D perhaps matching TRBD2 (6 bases). This CDR3 has 15 residues. V shed 4 bases and J shed 2 bases, with 15 bases lying between them. CDR1 is SGHTA, CDR2 FQGNSA, per germline. Here the CDR3 reads CASSSTSIGAYEQYF. Written as DNA, the CDR3 is TGTGCCAGCAGCTCCACTAGCATTGGGGCCTACGAGCAGTACTTC.

The CDR3 region is CASSILPGNTEAFF. As DNA, the CDR3 is TGTGCCAGTAGTATACTCCCCGGGAACACTGAAGCTTTCTTT. The chain uses TRBV19 and TRBJ1-1; no clear D gene. Germline CDR1 reads LNHDA; CDR2 reads SQIVND (reference sequence). This CDR3 comprises 14 residues. Trimming removed 2 bases at V and 1 base at J, with 8 bases between.

V is TRBV5-6 and J is TRBJ1-2, with 9 nucleotides matching TRBD1. Per the germline V gene, CDR1 is SGHDT and CDR2 is YYEEEE. This CDR3 is 15 amino acids long. J lost 4 bases, V lost 5 bases, and 9 bases had no gene match. The CDR3 is CASSRTGQGVYGYTF. CDR3 DNA sequence: TGTGCCAGCAGTCGTACGGGACAGGGTGTCTATGGCTACACCTTC.

The chain has TRBV7-6 and TRBJ2-2; D unclear. The CDR3 is made up of 18 amino acids. Trimming left V 1 base short and J 0 bases short, with 15 bases between. Germline V gene data show CDR1 as SGHVS and CDR2 as FNYEAQ. CDR3 in amino acids: CASSLGQPHASNTGELFF. In DNA, the CDR3 is TGTGCCAGCAGCTTAGGGCAGCCCCATGCTTCGAACACCGGGGAGCTGTTTTTT.